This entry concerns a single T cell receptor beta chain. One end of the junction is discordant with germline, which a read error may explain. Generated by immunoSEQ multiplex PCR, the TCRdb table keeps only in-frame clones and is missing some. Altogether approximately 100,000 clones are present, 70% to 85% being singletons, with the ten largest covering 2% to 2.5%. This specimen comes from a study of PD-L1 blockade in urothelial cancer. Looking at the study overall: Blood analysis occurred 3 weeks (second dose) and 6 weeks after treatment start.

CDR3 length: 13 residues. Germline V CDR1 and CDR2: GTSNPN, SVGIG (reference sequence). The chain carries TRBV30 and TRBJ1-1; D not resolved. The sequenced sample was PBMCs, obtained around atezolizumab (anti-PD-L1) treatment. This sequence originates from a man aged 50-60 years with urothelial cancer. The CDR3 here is CAWSVRRNNEAFF. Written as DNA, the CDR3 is TGTGCCTGGAGTGTAAGGAGGAACAATGAAGCTTTCTTT.